This note documents a single T cell receptor (beta chain) sequence. Deletions cut 0 bases from V and 6 bases from J, with 18 bases between. The germline gives CDR1 SGHDT, CDR2 YYEEEE. This CDR3 contains 16 residues. The repertoire was sequenced with immunoSEQ multiplex PCR; TCRdb's copy has only in-frame clones and lacks some. This sample has under 850,000 clones, with around 92% found just once. Terminally differentiated effector memory CD45RA+ cells were left out of the naive CD8 fraction, which was CD45RO-negative and positively selected for CCR7. This record comes from a study of shared clonotypes between healthy human individuals.

The clonotype comes from a man aged 25 to 40 in good health. Material: naive CD8+ T cells sorted from blood. The V and J genes are TRBV5-6 and TRBJ1-2, with unresolved D. The CDR3 spells CASSLAAGGENDGYTF. The CDR3 bases are TGTGCCAGCAGCTTGGCCGCGGGTGGGGAGAATGATGGCTACACCTTC.